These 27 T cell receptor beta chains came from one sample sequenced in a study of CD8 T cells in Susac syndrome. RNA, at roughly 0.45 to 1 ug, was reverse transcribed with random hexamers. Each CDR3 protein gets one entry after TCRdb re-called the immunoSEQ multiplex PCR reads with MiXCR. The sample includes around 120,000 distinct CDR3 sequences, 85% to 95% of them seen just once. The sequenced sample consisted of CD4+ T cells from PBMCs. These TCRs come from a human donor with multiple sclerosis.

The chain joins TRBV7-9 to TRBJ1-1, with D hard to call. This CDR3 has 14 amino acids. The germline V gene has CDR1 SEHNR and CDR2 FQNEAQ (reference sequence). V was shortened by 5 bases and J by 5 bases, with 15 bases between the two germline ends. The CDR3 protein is CASSGQGGGTEAFF. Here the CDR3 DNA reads TGTGCCAGCAGCGGGCAAGGCGGAGGGACTGAAGCTTTCTTT.

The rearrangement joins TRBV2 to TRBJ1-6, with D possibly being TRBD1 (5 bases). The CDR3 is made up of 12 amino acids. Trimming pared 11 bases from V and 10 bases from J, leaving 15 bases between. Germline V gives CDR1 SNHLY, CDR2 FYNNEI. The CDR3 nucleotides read TGTGCCTCGGGGGGGGTCGGGTCACCCCTCCACTTT. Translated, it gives CASGGVGSPLHF.

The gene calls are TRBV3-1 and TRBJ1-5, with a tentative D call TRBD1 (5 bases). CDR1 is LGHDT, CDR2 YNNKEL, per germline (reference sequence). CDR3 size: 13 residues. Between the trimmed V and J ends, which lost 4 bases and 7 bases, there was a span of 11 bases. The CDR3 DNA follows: TGTGCCAGCAGCCTACTAAGGGACCAGCCCCAGCATTTT. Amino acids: CASSLLRDQPQHF.

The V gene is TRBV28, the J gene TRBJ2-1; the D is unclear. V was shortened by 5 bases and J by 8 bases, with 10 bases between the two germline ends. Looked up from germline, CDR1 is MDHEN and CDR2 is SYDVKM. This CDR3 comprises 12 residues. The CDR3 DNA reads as TGTGCCAGCAGTCGTTATGGCGATGAGCAGTTCTTC. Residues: CASSRYGDEQFF.

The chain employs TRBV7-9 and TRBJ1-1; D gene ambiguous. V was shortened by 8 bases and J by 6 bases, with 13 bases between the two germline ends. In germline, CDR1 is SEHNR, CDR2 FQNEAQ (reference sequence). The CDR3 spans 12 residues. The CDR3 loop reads CASRSAGSEAFF. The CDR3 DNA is TGTGCCAGCCGGTCCGCCGGGTCTGAAGCTTTCTTT.

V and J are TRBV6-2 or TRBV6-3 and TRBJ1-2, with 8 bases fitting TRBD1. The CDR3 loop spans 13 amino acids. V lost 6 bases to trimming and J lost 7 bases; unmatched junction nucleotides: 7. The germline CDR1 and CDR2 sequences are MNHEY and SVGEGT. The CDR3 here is CASSRGQAGGYTF. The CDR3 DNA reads TGTGCCAGCAGCCGGGGACAGGCCGGTGGCTACACCTTC.

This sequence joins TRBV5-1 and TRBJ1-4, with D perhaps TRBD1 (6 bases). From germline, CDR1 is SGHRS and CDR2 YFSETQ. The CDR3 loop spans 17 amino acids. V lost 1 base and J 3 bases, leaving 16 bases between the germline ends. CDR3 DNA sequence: TGCGCCAGCAGCTTGTTGAATCCGGGGGCCCCTAATGAAAAACTGTTTTTT. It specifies CASSLLNPGAPNEKLFF.

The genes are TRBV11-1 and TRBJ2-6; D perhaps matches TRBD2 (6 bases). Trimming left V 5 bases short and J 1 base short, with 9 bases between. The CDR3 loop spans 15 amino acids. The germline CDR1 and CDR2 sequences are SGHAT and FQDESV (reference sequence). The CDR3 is CASSVGTSGANVLTF. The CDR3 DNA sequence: TGTGCCAGCAGCGTCGGGACTTCTGGGGCCAACGTCCTGACTTTC.

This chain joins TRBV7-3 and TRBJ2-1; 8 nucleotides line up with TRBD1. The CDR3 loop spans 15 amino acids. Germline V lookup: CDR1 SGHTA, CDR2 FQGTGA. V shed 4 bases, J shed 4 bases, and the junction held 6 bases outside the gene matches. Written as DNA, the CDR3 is TGTGCCAGCAGCTCAACAGGGGGAATATACAATGAGCAGTTCTTC. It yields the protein CASSSTGGIYNEQFF.

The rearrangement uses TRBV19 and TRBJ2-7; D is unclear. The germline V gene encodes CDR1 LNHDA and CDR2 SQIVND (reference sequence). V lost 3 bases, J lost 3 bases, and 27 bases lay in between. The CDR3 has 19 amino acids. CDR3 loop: CASSITWSAGRSRNYEQYF. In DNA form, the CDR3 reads TGTGCCAGTAGTATCACCTGGTCGGCAGGCAGATCCCGTAACTACGAGCAGTACTTC.

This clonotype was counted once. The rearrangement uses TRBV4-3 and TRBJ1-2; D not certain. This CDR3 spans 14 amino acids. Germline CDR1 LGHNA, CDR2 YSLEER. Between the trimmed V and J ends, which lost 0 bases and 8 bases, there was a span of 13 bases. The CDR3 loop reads CASSQEGGLGGYTF. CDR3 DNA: TGCGCCAGCAGCCAAGAAGGTGGCCTTGGGGGCTACACCTTC.

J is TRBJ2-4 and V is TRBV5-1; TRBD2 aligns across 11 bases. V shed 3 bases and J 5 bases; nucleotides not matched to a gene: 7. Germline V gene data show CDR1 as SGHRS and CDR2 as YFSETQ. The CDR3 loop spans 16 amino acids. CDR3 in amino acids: CASSSGTSGLQNIQYF. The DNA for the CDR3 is TGCGCCAGCAGCTCCGGGACTAGCGGACTTCAAAACATTCAGTACTTC.

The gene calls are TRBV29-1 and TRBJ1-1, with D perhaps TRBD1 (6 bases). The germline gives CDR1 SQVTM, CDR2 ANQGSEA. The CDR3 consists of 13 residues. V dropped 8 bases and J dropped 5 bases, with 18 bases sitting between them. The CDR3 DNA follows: TGCAGCATTCAGACCAACAGGGAAACTGAAGCTTTCTTT. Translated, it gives CSIQTNRETEAFF.

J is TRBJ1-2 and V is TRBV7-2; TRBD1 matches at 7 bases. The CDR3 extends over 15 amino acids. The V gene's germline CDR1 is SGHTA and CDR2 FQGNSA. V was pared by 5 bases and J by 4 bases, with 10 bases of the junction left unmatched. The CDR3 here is CASSNRQGGSYGYTF. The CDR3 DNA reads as TGTGCCAGCAGCAACCGACAGGGAGGGAGCTATGGCTACACCTTC. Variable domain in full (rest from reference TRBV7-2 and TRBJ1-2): GAGVSQSPSNKVTEKGKDVELRCDPISGHTALYWYRQSLGQGLEFLIYFQGNSAPDKSGLPSDRFSAERTGGSVSTLTIQRTQQEDSAVYLCASSNRQGGSYGYTFGSGTRLTVV.

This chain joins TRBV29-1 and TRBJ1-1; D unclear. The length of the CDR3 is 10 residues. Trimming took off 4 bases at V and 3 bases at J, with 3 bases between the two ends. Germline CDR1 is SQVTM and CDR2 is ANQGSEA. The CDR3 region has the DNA TGCAGCGTTGGGGACACTGAAGCTTTCTTT. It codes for CSVGDTEAFF.

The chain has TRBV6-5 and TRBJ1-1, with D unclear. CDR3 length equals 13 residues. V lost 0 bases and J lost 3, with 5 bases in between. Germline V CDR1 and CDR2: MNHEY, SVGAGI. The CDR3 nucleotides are TGTGCCAGCAGTTACTCGACACACACTGAAGCTTTCTTT. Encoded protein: CASSYSTHTEAFF.

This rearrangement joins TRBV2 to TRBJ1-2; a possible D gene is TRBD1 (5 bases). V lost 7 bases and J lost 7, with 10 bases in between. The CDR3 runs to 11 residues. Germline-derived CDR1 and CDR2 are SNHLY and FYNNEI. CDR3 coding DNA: TGTGCCAGCAATTTGGGGGTTGGCTACACCTTC. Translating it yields CASNLGVGYTF.

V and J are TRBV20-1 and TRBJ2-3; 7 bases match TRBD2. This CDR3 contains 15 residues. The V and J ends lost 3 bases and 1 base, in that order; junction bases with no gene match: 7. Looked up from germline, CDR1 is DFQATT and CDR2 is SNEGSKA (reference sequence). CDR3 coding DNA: TGCAGTGCTAGGGGGGGGAAAACTGGCACAGATACGCAGTATTTT. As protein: CSARGGKTGTDTQYF.

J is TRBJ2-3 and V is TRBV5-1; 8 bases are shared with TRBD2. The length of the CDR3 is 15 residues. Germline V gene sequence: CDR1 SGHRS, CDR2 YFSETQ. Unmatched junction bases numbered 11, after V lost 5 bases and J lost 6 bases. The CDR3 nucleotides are TGCGCCAGCAGGTTTGACGGGGGGGCCATGGATACGCAGTATTTT. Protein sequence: CASRFDGGAMDTQYF.

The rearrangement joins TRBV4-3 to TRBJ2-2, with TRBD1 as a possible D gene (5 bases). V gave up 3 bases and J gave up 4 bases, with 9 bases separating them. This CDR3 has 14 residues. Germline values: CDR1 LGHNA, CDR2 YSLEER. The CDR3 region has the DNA TGCGCCAGCAGCCAGGGGCGCGTCACCGGGGAGCTGTTTTTT. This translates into CASSQGRVTGELFF.

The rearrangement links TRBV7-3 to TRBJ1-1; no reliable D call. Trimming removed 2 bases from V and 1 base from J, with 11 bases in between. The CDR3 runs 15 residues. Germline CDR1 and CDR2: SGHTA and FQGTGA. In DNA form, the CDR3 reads TGTGCCAGCAGCTTAGAGGCCAGACGGAACACTGAAGCTTTCTTT. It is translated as CASSLEARRNTEAFF.

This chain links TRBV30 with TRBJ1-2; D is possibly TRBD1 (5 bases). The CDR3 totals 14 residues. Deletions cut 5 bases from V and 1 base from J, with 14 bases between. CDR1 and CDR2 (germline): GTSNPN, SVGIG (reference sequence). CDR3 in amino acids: CAWSRGRGNYGYTF. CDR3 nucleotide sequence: TGTGCCTGGTCCCGCGGGAGGGGTAACTATGGCTACACCTTC.

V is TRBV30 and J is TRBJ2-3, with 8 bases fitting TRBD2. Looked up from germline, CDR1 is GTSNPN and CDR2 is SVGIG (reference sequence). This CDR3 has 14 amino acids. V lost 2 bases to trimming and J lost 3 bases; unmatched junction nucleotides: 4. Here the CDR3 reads CAWSTGGGTDTQYF. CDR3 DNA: TGTGCCTGGAGTACCGGCGGGGGGACAGATACGCAGTATTTT.

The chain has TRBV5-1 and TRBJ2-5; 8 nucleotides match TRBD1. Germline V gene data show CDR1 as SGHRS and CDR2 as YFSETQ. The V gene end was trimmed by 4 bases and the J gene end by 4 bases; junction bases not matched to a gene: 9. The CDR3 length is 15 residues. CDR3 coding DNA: TGCGCCAGCAGCACCCGACAGGGGTCCGGAGAGACCCAGTACTTC. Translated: CASSTRQGSGETQYF.

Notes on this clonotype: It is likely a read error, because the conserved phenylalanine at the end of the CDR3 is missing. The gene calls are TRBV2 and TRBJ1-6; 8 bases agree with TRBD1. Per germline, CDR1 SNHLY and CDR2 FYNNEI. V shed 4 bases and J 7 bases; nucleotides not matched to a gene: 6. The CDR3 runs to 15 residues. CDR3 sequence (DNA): TGTGCCAGCAGTGCCTCAGGGGGCTGGAATTCACCCCTCCACCTT. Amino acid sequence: CASSASGGWNSPLHL.

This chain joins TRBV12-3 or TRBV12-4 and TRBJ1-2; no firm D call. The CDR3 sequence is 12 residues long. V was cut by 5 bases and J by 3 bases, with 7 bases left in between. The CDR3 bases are TGTGCCAGCAGTGGACCTGACTATGGCTACACCTTC. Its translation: CASSGPDYGYTF.

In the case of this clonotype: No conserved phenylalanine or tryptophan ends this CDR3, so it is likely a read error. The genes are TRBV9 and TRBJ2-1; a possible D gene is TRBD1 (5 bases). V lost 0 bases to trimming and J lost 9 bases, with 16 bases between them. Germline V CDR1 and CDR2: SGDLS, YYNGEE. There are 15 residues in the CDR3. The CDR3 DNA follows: TGTGCCAGCAGCGTAGAGGACACATCCCCGCGTGAGCAGTTCCTC. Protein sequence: CASSVEDTSPREQFL.